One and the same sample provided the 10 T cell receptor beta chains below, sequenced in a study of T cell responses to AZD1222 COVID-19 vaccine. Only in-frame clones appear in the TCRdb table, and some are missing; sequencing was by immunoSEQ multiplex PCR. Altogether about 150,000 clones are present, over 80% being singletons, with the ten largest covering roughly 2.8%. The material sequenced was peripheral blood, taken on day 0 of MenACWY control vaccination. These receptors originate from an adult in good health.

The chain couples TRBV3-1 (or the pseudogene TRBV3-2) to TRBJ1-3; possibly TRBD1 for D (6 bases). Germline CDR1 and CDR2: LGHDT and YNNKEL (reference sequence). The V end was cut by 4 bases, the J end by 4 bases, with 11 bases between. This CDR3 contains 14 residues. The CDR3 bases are TGTGCCAGCAGCCGTTCAGGGGCGGGAAACACCATATATTTT. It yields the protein CASSRSGAGNTIYF.

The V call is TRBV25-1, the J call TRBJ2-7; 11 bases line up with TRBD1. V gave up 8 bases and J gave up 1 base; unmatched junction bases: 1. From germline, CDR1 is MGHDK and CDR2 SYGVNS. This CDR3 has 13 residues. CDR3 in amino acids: CASRDRGSYEQYF. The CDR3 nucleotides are TGTGCCAGCCGGGACAGGGGGTCCTACGAGCAGTACTTC.

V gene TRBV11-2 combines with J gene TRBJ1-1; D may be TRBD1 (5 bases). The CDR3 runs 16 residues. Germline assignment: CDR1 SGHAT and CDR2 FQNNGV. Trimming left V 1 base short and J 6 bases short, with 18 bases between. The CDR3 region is CASSLVGRNGGAEAFF. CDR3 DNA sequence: TGTGCCAGCAGCTTAGTTGGGCGGAACGGAGGGGCTGAAGCTTTCTTT.

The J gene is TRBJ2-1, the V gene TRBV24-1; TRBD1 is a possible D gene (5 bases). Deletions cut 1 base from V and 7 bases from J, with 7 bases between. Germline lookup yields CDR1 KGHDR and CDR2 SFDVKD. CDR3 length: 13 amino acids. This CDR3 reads CATSDFSGNEQFF. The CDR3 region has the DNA TGTGCCACCAGTGATTTTTCAGGGAATGAGCAGTTCTTC.

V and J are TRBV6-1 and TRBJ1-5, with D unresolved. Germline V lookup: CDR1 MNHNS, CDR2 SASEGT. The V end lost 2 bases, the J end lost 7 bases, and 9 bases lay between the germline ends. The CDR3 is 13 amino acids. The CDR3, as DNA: TGTGCCAGCAGTGAAATGGGCGGCCAGCCCCAGCATTTT. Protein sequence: CASSEMGGQPQHF.

This chain's CDR3 is CASTQTSGNTGELFF. CDR3 sequence (DNA): TGTGCCAGTACCCAGACTAGCGGGAACACCGGGGAGCTGTTTTTT. This sequence joins TRBV19 and TRBJ2-2; 9 nucleotides match TRBD2. The CDR3 is 15 residues long. V lost 7 bases, J lost 1 base, and 4 bases stayed unmatched. Looked up from germline, CDR1 is LNHDA and CDR2 is SQIVND (reference sequence).

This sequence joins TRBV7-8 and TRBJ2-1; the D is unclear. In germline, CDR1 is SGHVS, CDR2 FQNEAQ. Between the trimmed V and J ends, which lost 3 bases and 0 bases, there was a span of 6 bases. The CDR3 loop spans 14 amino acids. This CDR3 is CASSLRGSYNEQFF. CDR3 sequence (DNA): TGTGCCAGCAGCTTGCGCGGCTCCTACAATGAGCAGTTCTTC.

CDR3 in amino acids: CASSQVTYGYTF. CDR3 in DNA: TGTGCCAGCAGCCAAGTAACCTATGGCTACACCTTC. The rearrangement uses TRBV14 and TRBJ1-2; D is unresolved. Germline V gene lookup returns CDR1 SGHDN and CDR2 FVKESK. Trimming took 1 base from V and 4 from J, leaving 4 bases between them. The CDR3 length is 12 residues.

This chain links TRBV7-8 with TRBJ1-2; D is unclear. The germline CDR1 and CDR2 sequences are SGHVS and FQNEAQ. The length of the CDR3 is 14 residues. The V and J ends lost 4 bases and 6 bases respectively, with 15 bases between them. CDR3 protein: CASSSRTETHGYTF. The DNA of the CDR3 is TGTGCCAGCAGCTCACGGACGGAAACCCATGGCTACACCTTC.

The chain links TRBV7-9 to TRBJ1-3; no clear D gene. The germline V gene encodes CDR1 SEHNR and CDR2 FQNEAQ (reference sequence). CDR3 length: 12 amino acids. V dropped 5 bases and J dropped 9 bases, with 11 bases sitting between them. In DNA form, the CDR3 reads TGTGCCAGCAGCCATCCCCGTGGCACCATATATTTT. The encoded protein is CASSHPRGTIYF. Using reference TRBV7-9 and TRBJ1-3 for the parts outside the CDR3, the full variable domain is DTGVSQNPRHKITKRGQNVTFRCDPISEHNRLYWYRQTLGQGPEFLTYFQNEAQLEKSRLLSDRFSAERPKGSFSTLEIQRTEQGDSAMYLCASSHPRGTIYFGEGSWLTVV.